Listed below are T cell receptor beta chains from one sample, sequenced in a study of T-cell reconstitution after alpha-beta-depleted transplantation in children. MiXCR, run by TCRdb on the PCR reads, gives a single entry per CDR3 protein. The sample lists some 550,000 distinct CDR3 sequences, more than 20% seen once, with less than 15% in the top ten. This specimen was PBMCs, mostly from graft donor cells, taken 360 days after TCRalphabeta/CD19-depleted stem cell transplant. The receptors originated from a boy less than two years old who had a stem cell transplant for acute myeloid leukemia, so the T cells may come from the graft donor. The CDR3 runs from the conserved cysteine through the conserved F or W. The D gene is left open where the match is weak. Clone size, where shown, is once, few, many, or a class for clones that have expanded.

size: .
D: .
J: TRBJ2-2
V: TRBV29-1
CDR3: CSVGGPTNGELFF
DNA: TGCAGCGTCGGAGGGCCCACTAACGGGGAGCTGTTTTTT

size: many
D: .
J: TRBJ1-2
V: TRBV29-1
CDR3: CSVDSVGMGYTF
DNA: TGCAGCGTTGATTCCGTCGGGATGGGCTACACCTTC

size: few
D: .
J: TRBJ1-2
V: TRBV7-2
CDR3: CASSQPPGARGGYTF
DNA: TGTGCCAGCAGCCAGCCCCCAGGGGCGAGGGGAGGCTACACCTTC

size: many
D: TRBD1
J: TRBJ2-3
V: TRBV12-3/TRBV12-4
CDR3: CASRGRDRGLDTQYF
DNA: TGTGCCAGCAGAGGCCGGGACAGGGGATTAGATACGCAGTATTTT

size: many
D: .
J: TRBJ1-2
V: TRBV6-5
CDR3: CASSYNTANYGYTF
DNA: TGTGCCAGCAGTTACAATACAGCTAACTATGGCTACACCTTC

size: many
D: .
J: TRBJ1-6
V: TRBV7-2
CDR3: CASSLEGAGSPLHF
DNA: TGTGCCAGCAGCTTAGAAGGGGCTGGCTCACCCCTCCACTTT

size: many
D: TRBD2
J: TRBJ2-5
V: TRBV20-1
CDR3: CSARDLFDASGGHQETQYF
DNA: TGCAGTGCTAGAGATCTGTTCGATGCTAGCGGGGGACACCAAGAGACCCAGTACTTC

size: many
D: TRBD2
J: TRBJ2-3
V: TRBV7-9
CDR3: CASSTLGLAGTDTQYF
DNA: TGTGCCAGCAGCACGCTGGGACTAGCGGGAACAGATACGCAGTATTTT

size: few
D: TRBD1
J: TRBJ1-2
V: TRBV10-3
CDR3: CAISAGGGYTF
DNA: TGTGCCATCAGTGCAGGGGGCGGCTACACCTTC

size: few
D: .
J: TRBJ2-3
V: TRBV5-1
CDR3: CASSLESGWADTQYF
DNA: TGCGCCAGCAGCTTGGAGTCCGGGTGGGCAGATACGCAGTATTTT

size: many
D: TRBD2
J: TRBJ2-3
V: TRBV6-5
CDR3: CASRRGGGTDTQYF
DNA: TGTGCCAGCAGGCGGGGGGGCGGCACAGATACGCAGTATTTT

size: .
D: .
J: TRBJ2-4
V: TRBV7-2
CDR3: CASSQRGVNIQYF
DNA: TGTGCCAGCAGTCAAAGAGGCGTGAACATTCAGTACTTC

size: .
D: .
J: TRBJ1-3
V: TRBV5-6
CDR3: CASSLTSFSGNTIYF
DNA: TGTGCCAGCAGCTTGACCTCATTCTCTGGAAACACCATATATTTT

size: .
D: .
J: TRBJ2-5
V: TRBV20-1
CDR3: CSAGDLQEIQYF
DNA: TGCAGTGCCGGGGACCTCCAAGAGATCCAGTACTTC

size: .
D: TRBD2
J: TRBJ2-3
V: TRBV7-2
CDR3: CASSLWDYPSTDTQYF
DNA: TGTGCCAGCAGCCTCTGGGACTACCCCTCCACAGATACGCAGTATTTT

size: .
D: TRBD2
J: TRBJ2-4
V: TRBV20-1
CDR3: CSARGGSGGKAKNIQYF
DNA: TGCAGTGCTAGAGGTGGAAGCGGGGGAAAGGCCAAAAACATTCAGTATTTC

size: many
D: .
J: TRBJ1-6
V: TRBV14
CDR3: CASSRVGQIYSPLHF
DNA: TGTGCCAGCAGTCGTGTCGGACAGATTTATTCACCCCTCCACTTT

size: many
D: TRBD1
J: TRBJ1-1
V: TRBV11-3
CDR3: CASSPQGAEAFF
DNA: TGTGCCAGCAGCCCGCAGGGGGCTGAAGCTTTCTTT

size: many
D: .
J: TRBJ2-7
V: TRBV29-1
CDR3: CSVEGDQTAPYEQYF
DNA: TGCAGCGTTGAAGGAGACCAGACAGCCCCCTACGAGCAGTACTTC

size: .
D: .
J: TRBJ2-2
V: TRBV29-1
CDR3: CSVDSTGELFF
DNA: TGCAGCGTTGACTCCACCGGGGAGCTGTTTTTT

size: .
D: .
J: TRBJ1-5
V: TRBV28
CDR3: CASSFRTRGNQPQHF
DNA: TGTGCCAGCAGTTTCCGCACTCGGGGCAATCAGCCCCAGCATTTT

size: .
D: .
J: TRBJ2-3
V: TRBV5-1
CDR3: CASSLYGGGARTDTQYF
DNA: TGCGCCAGCAGCCTGTATGGCGGGGGCGCCCGCACAGATACGCAGTATTTT

size: .
D: .
J: TRBJ2-3
V: TRBV11-1
CDR3: CASSPSLGATSTDTQYF
DNA: TGTGCCAGCAGCCCCTCGTTGGGGGCGACTAGCACAGATACGCAGTATTTT

size: .
D: .
J: TRBJ2-1
V: TRBV5-1
CDR3: CASEEGISYNEQFF
DNA: TGCGCCAGCGAGGAGGGGATCTCCTACAATGAGCAGTTCTTC

size: many
D: TRBD1
J: TRBJ2-7
V: TRBV25-1
CDR3: CASSHLFGQDSYEQYF
DNA: TGTGCCAGCTCCCATCTTTTCGGACAGGACTCCTACGAGCAGTACTTC

size: .
D: .
J: TRBJ2-7
V: TRBV6-2/TRBV6-3
CDR3: CASSYYGGGSYEQYF
DNA: TGTGCCAGCAGTTACTACGGCGGCGGATCATACGAGCAGTACTTC

size: few
D: TRBD2
J: TRBJ2-3
V: TRBV20-1
CDR3: CSASKFGTSGGSYDTQYF
DNA: TGCAGTGCTTCGAAGTTCGGGACTAGCGGGGGGTCATATGATACGCAGTATTTT

size: .
D: .
J: TRBJ2-5
V: TRBV5-5
CDR3: CASALDQGGETQYF
DNA: TGTGCCTCCGCCCTCGACCAGGGCGGGGAGACCCAGTACTTC

size: many
D: .
J: TRBJ2-1
V: TRBV5-1
CDR3: CASSLGGAPYNEQFF
DNA: TGTGCCAGCAGTTTAGGGGGGGCCCCCTACAATGAGCAGTTCTTC

size: few
D: .
J: TRBJ1-2
V: TRBV4-3
CDR3: CASSQGQGLGYGYTF
DNA: TGCGCCAGCAGCCAAGGTCAAGGGCTTGGGTATGGCTACACCTTC

size: many
D: TRBD1
J: TRBJ1-4
V: TRBV20-1
CDR3: CSAREDGQGSTFTEKLFF
DNA: TGCAGTGCTAGAGAAGACGGACAGGGAAGCACCTTCACTGAAAAACTGTTTTTT

size: .
D: .
J: TRBJ2-7
V: TRBV20-1
CDR3: CSAMQGRRSYEQYF
DNA: TGCAGTGCTATGCAGGGCCGGCGTTCCTACGAGCAGTACTTC